These 8 T cell receptor beta chains share one sample of origin, sequenced in a study of metastatic and nonmetastatic thyroid tumors. TCRdb ran MiXCR on the PCR reads. Of approximately 15,000 clones in the sample, roughly 12% are singletons; the top ten hold about 30%. Thyroid surgery had not been preceded by any treatment in any patient. Material: blood. Receptors were obtained from a female donor with papillary thyroid cancer or a benign thyroid nodule (not recorded which). Some clones in this sample may be carry-over from other donors' samples.

This clone was counted many times. At one of its ends the junction is not consistent with the germline gene, which may arise from a read error. V gene TRBV20-1 combines with J gene TRBJ1-4, with D perhaps TRBD1 (5 bases). The germline gives CDR1 DFQATT, CDR2 SNEGSKA (reference sequence). CDR3 length: 15 amino acids. The CDR3 DNA reads TGCAGTGCCTCCATTGGGCAGGGCTATAATGAAGAACTGTTTTTT. Amino acids: CSASIGQGYNEELFF.

This clone was detected ten times or more. The sample holds other DNA sequences that translate to the same CDR3. This chain links TRBV3-1 with TRBJ2-4, with 7 positions matching TRBD1. Germline V gene lookup returns CDR1 LGHDT and CDR2 YNNKEL (reference sequence). The CDR3 loop spans 15 amino acids. The trim removed 6 bases at V and 3 bases at J, leaving 8 bases unmatched. CDR3 protein: CASSLTGLGKNIQYF. CDR3 DNA sequence: TGTGCCAGCAGTCTGACAGGGTTGGGCAAAAACATTCAGTACTTC.

This clone has a handful of counts. The junction and the germline gene differ at one end; a read error may be behind it. V gene TRBV28 combines with J gene TRBJ2-7; D might be TRBD2 (5 bases). The CDR3 extends over 12 amino acids. Germline assignment: CDR1 MDHEN and CDR2 SYDVKM. In nucleotides, the CDR3 is TGTGCCAGCGGTAGCCCCGACTACGAGCATTACTTC. It yields the protein CASGSPDYEHYF.

This clone was detected many times. This chain connects TRBV7-8 to TRBJ1-3; TRBD1 is a possible D gene (6 bases). Trimming shortened V by 5 bases and J by 2 bases, and 13 bases separated the two germline ends. CDR1 is SGHVS, CDR2 FQNEAQ, per germline. The CDR3 loop spans 15 amino acids. CDR3 amino acids: CASSLRTETGNTIYF. In DNA form, the CDR3 reads TGTGCCAGCAGCCTACGGACAGAAACTGGAAACACCATATATTTT.

This clone was seen many times. The V call is TRBV15, the J call TRBJ1-3; no reliable D call. The ends were cut back, 0 bases at V and 0 bases at J, with 9 bases in the middle. The length of the CDR3 is 16 residues. Germline assignment: CDR1 LNHNV and CDR2 YYDKDF (reference sequence). The CDR3 bases are TGTGCCACCAGCAGAGAAGGGTTTCGCTCTGGAAACACCATATATTTT. Amino acid sequence: CATSREGFRSGNTIYF. Filled out from reference TRBV15 and TRBJ1-3, the complete variable domain reads DAMVIQNPRYQVTQFGKPVTLSCSQTLNHNVMYWYQQKSSQAPKLLFHYYDKDFNNEADTPDNFQSRRPNTSFCFLDIRSPGLGDTAMYLCATSREGFRSGNTIYFGEGSWLTVV.

For this clone: A read error is possible here, since a much larger clone lies one base away. This sample also contains other DNA sequences that code for the same CDR3. The DNA of the CDR3 is TGTGCCAGTAGCTTCGGGGACAGGGTCGGATATGGCTACACCTTC. It translates to CASSFGDRVGYGYTF. The V and J genes are TRBV5-4 and TRBJ1-2; 9 bases match TRBD1. This CDR3 comprises 15 residues. The germline CDR1 and CDR2 sequences are SGHNT and YYREEE (reference sequence).

This clone was counted a few times. V gene TRBV19 combines with J gene TRBJ2-1; D is possibly TRBD1 (6 bases). The germline V gene encodes CDR1 LNHDA and CDR2 SQIVND (reference sequence). With 3 bases removed from V and 4 bases from J, the gap between germline ends came to 13 bases. CDR3 length: 15 amino acids. The CDR3 nucleotides are TGTGCCAGTAGTATGGGTACAGGGAGATACAATGAGCAGTTCTTC. This gives the protein CASSMGTGRYNEQFF.

This clone has more than one count but fewer than ten. The junction and the germline gene differ at one end; a read error may be behind it. The V gene is TRBV12-3 or TRBV12-4, the J gene TRBJ2-5; no definite D call. This CDR3 region has 11 residues. The CDR3 protein is CASGLCETQYF. The DNA of the CDR3 is TGTGCCAGCGGTTTATGTGAGACCCAGTACTTC.